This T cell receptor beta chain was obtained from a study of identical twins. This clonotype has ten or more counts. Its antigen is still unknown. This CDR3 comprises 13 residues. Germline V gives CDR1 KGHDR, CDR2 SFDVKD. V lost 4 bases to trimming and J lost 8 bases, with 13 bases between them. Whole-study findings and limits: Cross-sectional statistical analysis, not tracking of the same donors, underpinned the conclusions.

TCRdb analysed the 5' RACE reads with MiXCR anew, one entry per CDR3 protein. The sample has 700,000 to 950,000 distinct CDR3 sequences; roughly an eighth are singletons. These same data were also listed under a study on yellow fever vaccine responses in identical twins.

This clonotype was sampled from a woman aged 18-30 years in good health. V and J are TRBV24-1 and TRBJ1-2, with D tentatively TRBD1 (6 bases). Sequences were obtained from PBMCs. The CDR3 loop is CATSEQGGLGYTF. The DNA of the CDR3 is TGTGCCACCAGTGAACAAGGGGGTCTCGGCTACACCTTC.